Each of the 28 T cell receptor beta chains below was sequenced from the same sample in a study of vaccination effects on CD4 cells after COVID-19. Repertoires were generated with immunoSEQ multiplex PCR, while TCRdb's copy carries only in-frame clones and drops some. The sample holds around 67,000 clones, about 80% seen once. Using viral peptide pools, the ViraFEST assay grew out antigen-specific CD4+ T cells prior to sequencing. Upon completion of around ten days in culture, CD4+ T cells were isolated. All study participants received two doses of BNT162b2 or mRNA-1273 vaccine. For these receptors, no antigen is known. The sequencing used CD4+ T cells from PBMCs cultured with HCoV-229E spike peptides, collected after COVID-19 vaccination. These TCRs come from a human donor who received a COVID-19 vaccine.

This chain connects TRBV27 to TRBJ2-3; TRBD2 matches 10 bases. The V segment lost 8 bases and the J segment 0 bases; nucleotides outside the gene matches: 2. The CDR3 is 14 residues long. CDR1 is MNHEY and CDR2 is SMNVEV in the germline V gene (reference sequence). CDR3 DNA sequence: TGTGCCAGCCAGCGGGGGGGTAGCACAGATACGCAGTATTTT. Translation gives CASQRGGSTDTQYF.

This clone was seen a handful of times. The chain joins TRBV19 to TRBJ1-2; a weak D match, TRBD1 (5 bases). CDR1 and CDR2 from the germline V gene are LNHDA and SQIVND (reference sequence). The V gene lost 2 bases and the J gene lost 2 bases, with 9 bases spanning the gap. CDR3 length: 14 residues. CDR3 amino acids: CASSITGVNYGYTF. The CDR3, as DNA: TGTGCCAGTAGTATAACAGGTGTCAACTATGGCTACACCTTC. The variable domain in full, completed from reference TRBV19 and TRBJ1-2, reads DGGITQSPKYLFRKEGQNVTLSCEQNLNHDAMYWYRQDPGQGLRLIYYSQIVNDFQKGDIAEGYSVSREKKESFPLTVTSAQKNPTAFYLCASSITGVNYGYTFGSGTRLTVV.

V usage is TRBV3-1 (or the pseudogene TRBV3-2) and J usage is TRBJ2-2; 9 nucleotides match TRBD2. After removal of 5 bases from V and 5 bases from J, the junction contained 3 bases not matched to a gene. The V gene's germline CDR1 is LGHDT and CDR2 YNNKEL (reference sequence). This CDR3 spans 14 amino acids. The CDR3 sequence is CASSYSGGTGELFF. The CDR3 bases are TGTGCCAGCAGCTACAGCGGGGGGACCGGGGAGCTGTTTTTT.

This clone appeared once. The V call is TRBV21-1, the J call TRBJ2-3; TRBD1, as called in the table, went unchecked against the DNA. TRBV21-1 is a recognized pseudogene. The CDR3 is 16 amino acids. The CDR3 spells CASSKACLPPVDTQYF. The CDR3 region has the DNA TGTGCCAGCAGCAAAGCATGTCTGCCTCCAGTAGATACGCAGTATTTT.

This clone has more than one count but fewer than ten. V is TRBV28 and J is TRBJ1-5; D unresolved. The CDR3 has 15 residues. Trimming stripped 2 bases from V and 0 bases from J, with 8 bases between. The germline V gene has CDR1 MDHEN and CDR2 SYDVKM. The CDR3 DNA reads TGTGCCAGCAGTTTAGCGGTCTCTAGCAATCAGCCCCAGCATTTT. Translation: CASSLAVSSNQPQHF.

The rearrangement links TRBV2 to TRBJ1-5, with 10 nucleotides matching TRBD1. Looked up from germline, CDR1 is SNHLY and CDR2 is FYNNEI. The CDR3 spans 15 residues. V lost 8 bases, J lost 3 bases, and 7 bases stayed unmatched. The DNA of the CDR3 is TGTGCCAGCGGGGGGGGGACAGGGGCCAATCAGCCCCAGCATTTT. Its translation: CASGGGTGANQPQHF.

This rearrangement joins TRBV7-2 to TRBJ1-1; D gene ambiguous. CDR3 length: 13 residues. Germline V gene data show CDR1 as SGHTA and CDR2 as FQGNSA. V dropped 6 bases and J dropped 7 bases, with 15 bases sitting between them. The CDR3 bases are TGTGCCAGCAGTCTTAGTAAAACTTTTGAAGCTTTCTTT. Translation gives CASSLSKTFEAFF.

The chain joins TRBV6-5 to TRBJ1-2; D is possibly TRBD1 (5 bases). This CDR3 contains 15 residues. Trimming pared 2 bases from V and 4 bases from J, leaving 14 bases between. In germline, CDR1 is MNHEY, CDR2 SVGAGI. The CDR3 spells CASSYRDGPPYGYTF. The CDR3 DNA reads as TGTGCCAGCAGTTACAGGGACGGCCCCCCCTATGGCTACACCTTC.

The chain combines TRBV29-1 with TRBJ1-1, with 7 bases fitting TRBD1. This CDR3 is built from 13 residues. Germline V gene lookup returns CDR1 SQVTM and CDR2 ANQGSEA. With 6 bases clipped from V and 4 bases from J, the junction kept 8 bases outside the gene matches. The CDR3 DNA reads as TGCAGCGTGGGACAGACAGGGTTCACTGAAGCTTTCTTT. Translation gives CSVGQTGFTEAFF.

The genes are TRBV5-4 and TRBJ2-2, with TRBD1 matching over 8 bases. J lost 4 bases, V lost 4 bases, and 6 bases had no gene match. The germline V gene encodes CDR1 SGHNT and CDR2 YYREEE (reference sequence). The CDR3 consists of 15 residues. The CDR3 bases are TGTGCCAGCAGCGTGACAGGGGTGGGCACCGGGGAGCTGTTTTTT. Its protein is CASSVTGVGTGELFF.

The CDR3 sequence is CASSQVAVSNEKLFF. The CDR3 coding sequence is TGTGCCAGCAGCCAAGTAGCGGTTTCTAATGAAAAACTGTTTTTT. The chain links TRBV4-2 to TRBJ1-4; D is ambiguous. Looked up from germline, CDR1 is LGHNA and CDR2 is YNFKEQ. CDR3 length: 15 amino acids. Trimming took 1 base from V and 3 from J, leaving 9 bases between them.

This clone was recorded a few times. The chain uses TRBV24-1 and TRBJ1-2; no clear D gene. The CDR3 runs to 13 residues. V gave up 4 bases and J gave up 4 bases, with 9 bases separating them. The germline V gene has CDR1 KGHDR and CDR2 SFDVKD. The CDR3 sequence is CATSDPGLYGYTF. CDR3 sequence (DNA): TGTGCCACCAGTGACCCGGGCCTCTATGGCTACACCTTC.

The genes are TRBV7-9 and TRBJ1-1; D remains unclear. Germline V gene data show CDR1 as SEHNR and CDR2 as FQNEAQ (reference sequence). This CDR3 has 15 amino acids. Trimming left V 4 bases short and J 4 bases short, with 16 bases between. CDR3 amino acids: CASSSRPTPGTEAFF. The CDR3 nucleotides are TGTGCCAGCAGCTCAAGACCCACCCCGGGCACTGAAGCTTTCTTT.

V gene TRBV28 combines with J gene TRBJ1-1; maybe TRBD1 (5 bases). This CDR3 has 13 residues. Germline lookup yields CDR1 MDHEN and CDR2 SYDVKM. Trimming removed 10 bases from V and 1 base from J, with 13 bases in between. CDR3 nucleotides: TGTGCCATAAAGGGGTCCGGGAACACTGAAGCTTTCTTT. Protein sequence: CAIKGSGNTEAFF. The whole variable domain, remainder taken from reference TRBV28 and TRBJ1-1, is DVKVTQSSRYLVKRTGEKVFLECVQDMDHENMFWYRQDPGLGLRLIYFSYDVKMKEKGDIPEGYSVSREKKERFSLILESASTNQTSMYLCAIKGSGNTEAFFGQGTRLTVV.

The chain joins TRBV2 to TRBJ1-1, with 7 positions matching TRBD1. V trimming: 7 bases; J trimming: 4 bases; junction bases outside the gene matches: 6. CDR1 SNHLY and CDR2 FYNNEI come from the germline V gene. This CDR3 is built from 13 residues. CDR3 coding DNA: TGTGCCAGCATATGGGACAGTTCCACTGAAGCTTTCTTT. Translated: CASIWDSSTEAFF.

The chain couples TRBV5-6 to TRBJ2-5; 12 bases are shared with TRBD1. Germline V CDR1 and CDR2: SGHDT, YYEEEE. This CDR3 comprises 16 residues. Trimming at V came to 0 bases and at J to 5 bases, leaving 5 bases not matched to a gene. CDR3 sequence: CASSLGGTGGKETQYF. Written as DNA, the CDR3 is TGTGCCAGCAGCTTGGGAGGGACAGGGGGCAAGGAGACCCAGTACTTC.

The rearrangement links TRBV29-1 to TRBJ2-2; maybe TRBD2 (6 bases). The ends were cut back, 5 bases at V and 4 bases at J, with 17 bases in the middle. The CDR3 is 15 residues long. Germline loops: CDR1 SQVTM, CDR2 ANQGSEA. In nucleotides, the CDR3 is TGCAGCGTTCGGGGCGGGCTAGCGAGCACCGGGGAGCTGTTTTTT. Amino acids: CSVRGGLASTGELFF.

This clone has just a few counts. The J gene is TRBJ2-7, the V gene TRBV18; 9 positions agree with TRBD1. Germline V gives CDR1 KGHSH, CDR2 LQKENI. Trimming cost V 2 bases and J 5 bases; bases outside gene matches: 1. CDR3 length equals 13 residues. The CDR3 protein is CASSPRQGDEQYV. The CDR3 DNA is TGTGCCAGCTCACCAAGACAGGGGGACGAGCAGTACGTC.

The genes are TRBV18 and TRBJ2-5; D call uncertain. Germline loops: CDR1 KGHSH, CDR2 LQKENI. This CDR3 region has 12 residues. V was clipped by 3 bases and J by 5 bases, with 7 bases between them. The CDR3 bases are TGTGCCAGCTCACCGTCCGGGGAGACCCAGTACTTC. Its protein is CASSPSGETQYF.

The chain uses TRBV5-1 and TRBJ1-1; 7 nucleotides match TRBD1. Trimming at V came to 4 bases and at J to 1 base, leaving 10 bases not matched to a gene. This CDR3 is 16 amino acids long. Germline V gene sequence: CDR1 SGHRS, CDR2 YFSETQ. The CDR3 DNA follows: TGCGCCAGCAGCCGGGGGTCGGGGACAGCGAACACTGAAGCTTTCTTT. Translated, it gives CASSRGSGTANTEAFF.

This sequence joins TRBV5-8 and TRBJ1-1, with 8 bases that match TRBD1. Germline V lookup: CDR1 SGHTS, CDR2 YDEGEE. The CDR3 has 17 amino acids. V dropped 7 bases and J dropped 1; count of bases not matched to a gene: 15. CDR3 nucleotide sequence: TGTGCCAGCCCCCGGCCCCCGGGACAGGAAAGGAACACTGAAGCTTTCTTT. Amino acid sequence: CASPRPPGQERNTEAFF.

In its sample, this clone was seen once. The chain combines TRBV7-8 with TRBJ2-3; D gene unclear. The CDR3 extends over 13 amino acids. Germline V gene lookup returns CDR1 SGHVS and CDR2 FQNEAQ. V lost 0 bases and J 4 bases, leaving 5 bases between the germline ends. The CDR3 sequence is CASSLAQSDTQYF. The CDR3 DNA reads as TGTGCCAGCAGCTTAGCCCAATCAGATACGCAGTATTTT.

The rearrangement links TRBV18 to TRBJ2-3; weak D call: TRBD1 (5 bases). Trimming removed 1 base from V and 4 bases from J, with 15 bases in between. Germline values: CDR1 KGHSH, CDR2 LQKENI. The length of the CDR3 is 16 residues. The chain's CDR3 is CASSPQLGVGADTQYF. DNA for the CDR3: TGTGCCAGCTCACCACAATTAGGGGTTGGAGCAGATACGCAGTATTTT.

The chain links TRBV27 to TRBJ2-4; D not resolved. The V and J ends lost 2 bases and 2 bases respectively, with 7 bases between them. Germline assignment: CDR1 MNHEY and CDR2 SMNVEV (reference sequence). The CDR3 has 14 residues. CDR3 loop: CASSLLSPKNIQYF. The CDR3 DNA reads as TGTGCCAGCAGTTTACTCAGCCCCAAAAACATTCAGTACTTC.

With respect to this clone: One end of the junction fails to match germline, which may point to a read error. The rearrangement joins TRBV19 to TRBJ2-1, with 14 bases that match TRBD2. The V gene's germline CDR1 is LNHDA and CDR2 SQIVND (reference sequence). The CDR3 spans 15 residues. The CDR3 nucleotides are TGTGCCAGTAGTGCGGGACTAGCGGGGGCCCGCGACGGGGTCTTC. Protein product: CASSAGLAGARDGVF.

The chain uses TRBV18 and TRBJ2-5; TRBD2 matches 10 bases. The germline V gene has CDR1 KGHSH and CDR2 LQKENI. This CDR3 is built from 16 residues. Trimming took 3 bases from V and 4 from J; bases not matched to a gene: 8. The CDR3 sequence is CASSPVAGGAGETQYF. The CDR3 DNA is TGTGCCAGCTCACCTGTAGCGGGGGGAGCCGGAGAGACCCAGTACTTC.

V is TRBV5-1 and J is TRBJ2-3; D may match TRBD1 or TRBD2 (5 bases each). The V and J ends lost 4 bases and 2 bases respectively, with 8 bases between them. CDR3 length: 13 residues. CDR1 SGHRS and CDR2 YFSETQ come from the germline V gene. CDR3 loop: CASSLGTTDTQYF. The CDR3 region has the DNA TGCGCCAGCAGCCTGGGGACCACAGATACGCAGTATTTT.

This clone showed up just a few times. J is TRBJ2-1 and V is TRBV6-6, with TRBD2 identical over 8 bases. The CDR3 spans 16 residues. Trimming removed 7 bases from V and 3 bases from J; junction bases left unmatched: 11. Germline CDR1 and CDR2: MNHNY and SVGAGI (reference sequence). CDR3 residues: CASTARLAGSYNEQFF. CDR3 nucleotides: TGTGCCAGCACTGCGCGCTTAGCGGGGAGCTACAATGAGCAGTTCTTC.